The 4 T cell receptor beta chains below come from one sample, sequenced in a study of T-cell memory formation after mild COVID-19. TCRdb ran MiXCR on the 5' RACE reads and lists one entry per CDR3 protein. The table shows around 300,000 distinct CDR3 sequences, with 10% to 15% occurring only once. The material sequenced was PBMCs or a T cell subset sorted from them (not recorded which). The receptors were sampled from a man in his late teens or twenties who had mild COVID-19 (a few samples of this study predate the infection). Cell type and time point are not known.

The chain couples TRBV7-3 to TRBJ2-5; 7 bases map to TRBD2. Unmatched junction bases numbered 11, after V lost 5 bases and J lost 5 bases. The CDR3 length is 15 residues. Germline V gene lookup returns CDR1 SGHTA and CDR2 FQGTGA. CDR3 DNA sequence: TGTGCCAGCAGCGATATAGGGAGCGGGGACGAGACCCAGTACTTC. Amino acid sequence: CASSDIGSGDETQYF.

V usage is TRBV27 and J usage is TRBJ2-3, with D possibly TRBD1 on 6 matching bases. The CDR3 runs 14 residues. The germline V gene has CDR1 MNHEY and CDR2 SMNVEV (reference sequence). V lost 5 bases and J 2 bases, leaving 11 bases between the germline ends. CDR3 nucleotide sequence: TGTGCCAGCAGTCCCGGACAGTTCACAGATACGCAGTATTTT. Encoded protein: CASSPGQFTDTQYF.

The table lists this clonotype with a few counts. The chain is built from TRBV5-1 and TRBJ2-4; unclear D gene. Trimming cost V 0 bases and J 0 bases, with 10 bases left between them. Germline loops: CDR1 SGHRS, CDR2 YFSETQ. The CDR3 runs to 16 residues. CDR3 region: CASSLDSPLAKNIQYF. CDR3 nucleotides: TGCGCCAGCAGCTTGGATTCCCCTTTAGCCAAAAACATTCAGTACTTC. Using reference TRBV5-1 and TRBJ2-4 for the parts outside the CDR3, the full variable domain is KAGVTQTPRYLIKTRGQQVTLSCSPISGHRSVSWYQQTPGQGLQFLFEYFSETQRNKGNFPGRFSGRQFSNSRSEMNVSTLELGDSALYLCASSLDSPLAKNIQYFGAGTRLSVL.

This clonotype was counted only a few times. The chain is built from TRBV5-5 and TRBJ1-5, with D perhaps matching TRBD1 (6 bases). V lost 1 base to trimming and J lost 2 bases, with 10 bases between them. CDR3 length equals 15 residues. Germline-derived CDR1 and CDR2 are SGHKS and YYEKEE (reference sequence). This CDR3 is CASSLTGMGNQPQHF. The CDR3 region has the DNA TGTGCCAGCAGCTTGACAGGGATGGGCAATCAGCCCCAGCATTTT.